These 3 T cell receptor beta chains were sequenced from one sample in a study of blood T cell repertoires in COVID-19. Assay: immunoSEQ multiplex PCR; the TCRdb copy retains only in-frame clones and omits some. The sample shows more than 300,000 clones, nearly 90% of them seen only once. Specimen: peripheral blood. The receptors here all came from a woman aged 40 to 55 with COVID-19, enrolled during active disease.

The chain is built from TRBV29-1 and TRBJ1-1; no reliable D call. Germline values: CDR1 SQVTM, CDR2 ANQGSEA. This CDR3 has 11 residues. With 5 bases removed from V and 4 bases from J, the gap between germline ends came to 8 bases. CDR3 protein: CSVRRTTEAFF. DNA for the CDR3: TGCAGCGTTCGGAGAACCACTGAAGCTTTCTTT.

The chain employs TRBV12-3 or TRBV12-4 and TRBJ2-1; D ambiguous. V lost 3 bases and J 8 bases, leaving 5 bases between the germline ends. The CDR3 covers 11 residues. This CDR3 reads CASSFFDEQFF. The CDR3 DNA is TGTGCCAGCAGTTTCTTCGATGAGCAGTTCTTC.

This chain joins TRBV6-2 or TRBV6-3 and TRBJ2-1; D may be TRBD2 (6 bases). The CDR3 runs to 15 residues. Trimming shortened V by 4 bases and J by 0 bases, and 10 bases separated the two germline ends. Germline-derived CDR1 and CDR2 are MNHEY and SVGEGT. The CDR3 DNA is TGTGCCAGCAGTTTACGGGAGTCCTCCTACAATGAGCAGTTCTTC. Translation: CASSLRESSYNEQFF.